Following are 8 T cell receptor beta chains from one sample sequenced in a study of coeliac disease. Repertoires were generated with immunoSEQ multiplex PCR, while TCRdb's copy carries only in-frame clones and drops some. Of over 5,500 clones in the sample, approximately 70% are singletons; the top ten hold approximately 6.7%. The specimen was lamina propria lymphocytes from the gut. Receptors were obtained from a man in his fifties with active celiac disease.

V and J are TRBV19 and TRBJ2-7; D possibly corresponds to TRBD2 (6 bases). This CDR3 comprises 14 residues. Per the germline V gene, CDR1 is LNHDA and CDR2 is SQIVND (reference sequence). The V end lost 5 bases, the J end lost 0 bases, and 11 bases lay between the germline ends. CDR3 nucleotides: TGTGCCAGTAGTCGGGACTTTAGCTCCTACGAGCAGTACTTC. This encodes CASSRDFSSYEQYF.

V gene TRBV5-5 combines with J gene TRBJ1-6; no reliable D call. V dropped 4 bases and J dropped 3 bases, with 8 bases sitting between them. The V gene's germline CDR1 is SGHKS and CDR2 YYEKEE (reference sequence). The CDR3 runs to 14 residues. CDR3 sequence (DNA): TGTGCCAGCAGCCGAGAAGTCTATAATTCACCCCTCCACTTT. Its protein is CASSREVYNSPLHF.

The rearrangement uses TRBV29-1 and TRBJ2-2; 12 bases match TRBD2. The V gene end was trimmed by 3 bases and the J gene end by 6 bases; junction bases not matched to a gene: 2. Germline CDR1 reads SQVTM; CDR2 reads ANQGSEA. The CDR3 length is 14 residues. The CDR3 bases are TGCAGCGTTGAGACTAGCGGGAGTCCCGGGGAGCTGTTTTTT. Its protein product is CSVETSGSPGELFF.

The V call is TRBV7-2, the J call TRBJ2-6, with D tentatively TRBD2 (5 bases). This CDR3 is built from 15 residues. Germline CDR1 reads SGHTA; CDR2 reads FQGNSA. The V and J ends lost 1 base and 1 base respectively, with 5 bases between them. In DNA, the CDR3 is TGTGCCAGCAGCTTAGGAGGGTCTGGGGCCAACGTCCTGACTTTC. Translated: CASSLGGSGANVLTF.

This chain joins TRBV11-3 and TRBJ2-5; 8 nucleotides match TRBD2. V was pared by 5 bases and J by 5 bases, with 7 bases of the junction left unmatched. CDR1 is SGHNT and CDR2 is YENEEA in the germline V gene. The length of the CDR3 is 14 residues. The CDR3 coding sequence is TGTGCCAGCAGCGCCGGGGGGGGAGTGGAGACCCAGTACTTC. Encoded protein: CASSAGGGVETQYF.

The chain joins TRBV5-1 to TRBJ1-5, with D perhaps matching TRBD1 (6 bases). Germline V gene sequence: CDR1 SGHRS, CDR2 YFSETQ. The CDR3 extends over 14 amino acids. Trimming pared 3 bases from V and 5 bases from J, leaving 12 bases between. The CDR3 bases are TGCGCCAGCAGCTATACAGGGAACGATCAGCCCCAGCATTTT. Translated: CASSYTGNDQPQHF.

In its sample, this clone ranks as medium-sized (0.01 to 0.1%). The chain is built from TRBV7-8 and TRBJ2-7; 8 bases are shared with TRBD1. This CDR3 has 13 amino acids. The J segment lost 2 bases and the V segment lost 5 bases, leaving 2 bases of the junction unmatched. Germline V CDR1 and CDR2: SGHVS, FQNEAQ. CDR3 in DNA: TGTGCCAGCAGCGTGGGACAGGCCTACGAGCAGTACTTC. Translation: CASSVGQAYEQYF.

The chain couples TRBV4-3 to TRBJ1-2; perhaps TRBD1 as D (6 bases). CDR3 length: 17 residues. Trimming removed 0 bases from V and 2 bases from J, with 16 bases in between. CDR1 LGHNA and CDR2 YSLEER come from the germline V gene. This chain's CDR3 is CASSQDYFGRGNYGYTF. The CDR3 coding sequence is TGCGCCAGCAGCCAAGATTATTTTGGCAGGGGAAACTATGGCTACACCTTC.